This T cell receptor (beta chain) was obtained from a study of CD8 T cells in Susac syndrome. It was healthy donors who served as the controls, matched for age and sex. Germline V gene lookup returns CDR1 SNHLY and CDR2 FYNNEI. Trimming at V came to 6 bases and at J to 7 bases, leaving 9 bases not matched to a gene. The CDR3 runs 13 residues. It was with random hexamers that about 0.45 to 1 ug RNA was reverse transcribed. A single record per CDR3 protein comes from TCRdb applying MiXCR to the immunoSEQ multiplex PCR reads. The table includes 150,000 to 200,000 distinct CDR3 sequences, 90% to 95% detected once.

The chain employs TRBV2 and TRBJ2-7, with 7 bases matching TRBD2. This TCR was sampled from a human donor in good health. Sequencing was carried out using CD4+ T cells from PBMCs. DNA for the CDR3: TGTGCCAGCAGGCGGGAGCAGCTAGGAGAGCAGTACTTC. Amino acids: CASRREQLGEQYF.